This T cell receptor (beta chain) was sequenced for a study of blood T cell repertoires in COVID-19. The overall study: There were acute and convalescent COVID-19 samples, and they came from the United States, Italy and Spain.

Individuals drawn from approximately 26 US areas were roughly 18 to 100 years old. The CDR3 is 15 amino acids. With 6 bases clipped from V and 3 bases from J, the junction kept 8 bases outside the gene matches. Germline CDR1 and CDR2: MNHEY and SVGAGI. As originally analysed: Reference gene primer amplification yielded estimated nucleated cell counts. Assay: immunoSEQ multiplex PCR; the TCRdb copy retains only in-frame clones and omits some. The V and J calls and clone size are taken from that table; D and trimming were inferred from the DNA. This table holds about 160,000 clones, around 85% found once.

The sequencing sample was made of PBMCs or T cells enriched from blood (not recorded which). The chain employs TRBV6-5 and TRBJ2-1; 7 nucleotides line up with TRBD2. This clonotype was obtained from a woman between 40 and 55 years old with acute COVID-19. The CDR3 loop is CASRRSGIDYNEQFF. CDR3 bases: TGTGCCAGCAGAAGGAGCGGGATAGACTACAATGAGCAGTTCTTC.